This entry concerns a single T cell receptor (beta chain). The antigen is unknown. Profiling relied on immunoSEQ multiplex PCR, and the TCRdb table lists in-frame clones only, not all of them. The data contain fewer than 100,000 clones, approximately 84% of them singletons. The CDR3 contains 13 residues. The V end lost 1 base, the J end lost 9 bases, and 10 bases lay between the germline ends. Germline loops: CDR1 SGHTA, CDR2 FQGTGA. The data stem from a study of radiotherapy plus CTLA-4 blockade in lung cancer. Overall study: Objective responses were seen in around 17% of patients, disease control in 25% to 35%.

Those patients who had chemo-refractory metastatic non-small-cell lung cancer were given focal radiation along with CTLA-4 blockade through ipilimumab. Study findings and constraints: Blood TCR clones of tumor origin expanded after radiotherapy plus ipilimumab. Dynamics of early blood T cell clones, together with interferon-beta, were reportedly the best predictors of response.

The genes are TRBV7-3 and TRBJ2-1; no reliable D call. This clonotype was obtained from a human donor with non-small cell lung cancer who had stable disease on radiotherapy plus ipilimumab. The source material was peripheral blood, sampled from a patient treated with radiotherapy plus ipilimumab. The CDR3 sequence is CASSLNPKGEQFF. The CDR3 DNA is TGTGCCAGCAGCTTAAATCCGAAGGGTGAGCAGTTCTTC.